One and the same sample provided the 15 T cell receptor beta chains below, sequenced in a study of tumor-infiltrating lymphocytes in primary liver carcinoma. The researchers obtained blood RNA from unsorted whole blood and also extracted germline DNA. The template, about 510 ng total RNA, yielded TCR beta cDNA made with a constant-region primer. What produced the TCR beta libraries was three nested multiplex PCR rounds using slightly modified ARM-PCR. TRBV1-TRBV30 forward primers paired with a C-beta reverse primer were used in the first two PCR rounds, which ran roughly 9 cycles each. TCRdb reprocessed the multiplex PCR reads via MiXCR and lists one record per CDR3 protein. The table lists 150,000 to 200,000 distinct CDR3 sequences, about 61% of them singletons. What was sequenced was peripheral blood. These receptor sequences come from a woman aged 60-75 years with primary liver carcinoma and hepatitis B virus infection.

The table lists this clonotype with many counts. This chain connects TRBV6-5 to TRBJ1-5; perhaps TRBD1 as D (6 bases). CDR3 length: 15 amino acids. V gave up 0 bases and J gave up 0 bases, with 6 bases separating them. Germline CDR1 reads MNHEY; CDR2 reads SVGAGI. CDR3 bases: TGTGCCAGCAGTTACTCGACAGGTAGCAATCAGCCCCAGCATTTT. Protein: CASSYSTGSNQPQHF.

Comments on this clonotype: This sequence may be a read error, since a much larger clone differs from it by one base. The chain has TRBV12-3 or TRBV12-4 and TRBJ1-2; 11 bases are shared with TRBD1. The CDR3 loop spans 14 amino acids. The CDR3, as DNA: TGTGCCAGCAGTCGGACAGGGGGCGCGTCTGGCAACACCTTC. Amino acids: CASSRTGGASGNTF.

Notes on this clonotype: A much larger clone lies one base from this, so it may be a read error. The chain has TRBV4-2 and TRBJ2-7; tentative D call: TRBD2 (6 bases). The V gene's germline CDR1 is LGHNA and CDR2 YNFKEQ. V dropped 4 bases and J dropped 3 bases, with 16 bases sitting between them. CDR3 size: 15 residues. The CDR3 region is CASSRLDQSFYEQYF. DNA of the CDR3: TGTGCCAGCAGCCGACTAGACCAGAGCTTCTACGAGCAGTACTTC.

As for this clonotype: Mismatch with germline at one junction end may stem from a read error. The genes are TRBV11-2 and TRBJ1-1; D is unresolved. CDR1 is SGHAT and CDR2 is FQNNGV in the germline V gene. The CDR3 runs to 12 residues. The chain's CDR3 is CANSRTDAEAFF. The CDR3 bases are TGTGCCAACAGCCGAACAGACGCTGAAGCTTTCTTT.

This clonotype has just a few counts. The chain combines TRBV12-1 with TRBJ2-7; the table's TRBD2 call for D was not verified on the DNA. TRBV12-1 counts as a pseudogene. CDR3 length: 18 residues. This CDR3 reads CASSFRCGRSLYSYEQYF. Here the CDR3 DNA reads TGTGCCAGCAGCTTTCGATGCGGGAGATCCCTTTACTCCTACGAGCAGTACTTC.

Regarding this clonotype: One end of the junction varies from germline; a read error may be responsible. The CDR3 nucleotides read TGTACCAGCAGCCCCGGGACTCCGGGATACGATGAGCAGTTCTTC. It specifies CTSSPGTPGYDEQFF. J is TRBJ2-1 and V is TRBV11-3, with D perhaps matching TRBD2 (6 bases). The CDR3 spans 15 residues. The germline CDR1 and CDR2 sequences are SGHNT and YENEEA.

Note on this clonotype: Since no conserved phenylalanine or tryptophan closes the CDR3, a read error is the likely cause. The chain carries TRBV11-2 and TRBJ1-4; 11 nucleotides align to TRBD1. CDR1 is SGHAT, CDR2 FQNNGV, per germline. V trimming: 0 bases; J trimming: 6 bases; junction bases outside the gene matches: 3. The CDR3 has 16 amino acids. CDR3 sequence: CASSLEPGQGDEKLFL. The CDR3 bases are TGTGCCAGCAGCTTAGAGCCGGGACAGGGGGATGAAAAACTGTTTCTC.

Remarks on this clonotype: A read error may explain this, as a much larger clone is one base away. V and J are TRBV12-3 or TRBV12-4 and TRBJ1-1; D ambiguous. Trimming took off 7 bases at V and 4 bases at J, with 13 bases between the two ends. This CDR3 spans 13 amino acids. CDR3 protein: CASTNPGSTEAFF. DNA for the CDR3: TGTGCCAGCACCAATCCTGGGAGCACTGAAGCTTTCTTT.

To note about this clonotype: The CDR3 end shows no conserved phenylalanine or tryptophan, and so a read error is likely. No DNA is shown, since the ends of the CDR3 on it are uncertain; the CDR3 is the one TCRdb lists. This chain joins TRBV4-2 and TRBJ2-7; the D call in the table, TRBD1, was not verified against the DNA. Germline lookup yields CDR1 LGHNA and CDR2 YNFKEQ. The CDR3 length is 16 residues, termini included. This CDR3 is CASSQESFAGENEQNL.

As regards this clonotype: Relative to the germline gene, one junction end is altered; a read error may explain this. The genes are TRBV29-1 and TRBJ1-1; D gene uncertain. This CDR3 comprises 13 residues. CDR1 is SQVTM, CDR2 ANQGSEA, per germline. The CDR3 loop reads CSVEDMMGTEAFF. The DNA of the CDR3 is TGCAGCGTGGAAGACATGATGGGCACTGAAGCTTTCTTT. The variable domain in full, completed from reference TRBV29-1 and TRBJ1-1, reads SAVISQKPSRDICQRGTSLTIQCQVDSQVTMMFWYRQQPGQSLTLIATANQGSEATYESGFVIDKFPISRPNLTFSTLTVSNMSPEDSSIYLCSVEDMMGTEAFFGQGTRLTVV.

With regard to this clonotype: The junction and the germline gene differ at one end; a read error may be behind it. V is TRBV11-2 and J is TRBJ2-1, with 7 bases that match TRBD2. The CDR3 is 15 residues long. CDR1 and CDR2 (germline): SGHAT, FQNNGV. CDR3 protein: CVSSLGRASYNELSF. The CDR3 region has the DNA TGTGTCAGCAGCTTGGGGAGGGCCTCCTACAATGAGCTGTCCTTC.

About this clonotype: This may arise from a read error, as a much more abundant clone is one base away. This chain links TRBV12-3 or TRBV12-4 with TRBJ2-1; D is uncertain. CDR3 length: 15 amino acids. The CDR3 nucleotides are TGTGCCAGCAGTTTAGCGAAGTCGGCCTACAATGAGCAGCTCTTC. This codes for CASSLAKSAYNEQLF.

Of note for this clonotype: A single base separates this from a much larger clone, so it may be a read error. V and J are TRBV6-1 and TRBJ2-6; tentatively, D is TRBD2 (5 bases). CDR1 and CDR2 (germline): MNHNS, SASEGT. CDR3 length: 16 amino acids. The CDR3 protein is CVSSEGSHSGANVLTF. CDR3 in DNA: TGTGTCAGCAGTGAGGGCAGTCACTCTGGGGCCAACGTCCTGACTTTC.

This chain joins TRBV20-1 and TRBJ2-1; D unclear. Trimming pared 3 bases from V and 7 bases from J, leaving 7 bases between. Germline-derived CDR1 and CDR2 are DFQATT and SNEGSKA (reference sequence). This CDR3 has 11 residues. The CDR3 bases are TGCAGTGCTAGTGGTTTGAATGAGCAGTTCTTC. Translation: CSASGLNEQFF.

The V gene is TRBV28, the J gene TRBJ2-5; TRBD2 is a possible D gene (5 bases). The CDR3 has 17 residues. The V gene lost 5 bases and the J gene lost 1 base, with 20 bases spanning the gap. Per germline, CDR1 MDHEN and CDR2 SYDVKM. The CDR3 nucleotides read TGTGCCAGCAGTATGCAAACTAGAGGCGATCTCCAAGAGACCCAGTACTTC. As protein: CASSMQTRGDLQETQYF.